This T cell receptor beta chain comes out of a study of cytomegalovirus exposure and HLA in healthy donors. The ends lost 4 bases at V and 6 bases at J; junction bases unmatched: 8. The CDR3 contains 16 residues. Germline loops: CDR1 SGDLS, CDR2 YYNGEE. The donors comprised healthy bone marrow donors. Vbeta (60) and Jbeta (13) primers were used in the PCR. The data were produced by immunoSEQ multiplex PCR, yet TCRdb's version contains in-frame clones alone and is incomplete. Among fewer than 200,000 clones, 76% were seen once, and the ten largest hold about 0.69%. The chain combines TRBV9 with TRBJ2-1; TRBD2 matches at 12 bases. This sequence was found in a female donor in good health and CMV-seronegative. The sequenced material came from PBMCs. DNA for the CDR3: TGTGCCAGCAGCAGGCTAGCGGGAGGGCCTGGCAATGAGCAGTTCTTC. Its translation is CASSRLAGGPGNEQFF.